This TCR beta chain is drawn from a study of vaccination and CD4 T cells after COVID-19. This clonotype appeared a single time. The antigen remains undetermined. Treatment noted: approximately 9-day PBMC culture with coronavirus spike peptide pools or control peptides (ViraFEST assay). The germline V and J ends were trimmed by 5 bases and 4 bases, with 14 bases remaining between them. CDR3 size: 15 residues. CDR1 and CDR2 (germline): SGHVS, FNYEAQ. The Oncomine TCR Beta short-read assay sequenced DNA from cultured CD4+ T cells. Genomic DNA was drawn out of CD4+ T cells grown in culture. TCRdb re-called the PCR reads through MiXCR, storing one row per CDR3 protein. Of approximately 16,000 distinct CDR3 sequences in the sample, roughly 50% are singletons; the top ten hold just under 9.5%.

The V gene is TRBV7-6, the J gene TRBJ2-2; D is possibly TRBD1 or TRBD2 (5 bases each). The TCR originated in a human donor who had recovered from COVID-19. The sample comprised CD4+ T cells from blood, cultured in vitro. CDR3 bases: TGTGCCAGCAGCAACACGGATGGGGGCACCGGGGAGCTGTTTTTT. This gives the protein CASSNTDGGTGELFF.